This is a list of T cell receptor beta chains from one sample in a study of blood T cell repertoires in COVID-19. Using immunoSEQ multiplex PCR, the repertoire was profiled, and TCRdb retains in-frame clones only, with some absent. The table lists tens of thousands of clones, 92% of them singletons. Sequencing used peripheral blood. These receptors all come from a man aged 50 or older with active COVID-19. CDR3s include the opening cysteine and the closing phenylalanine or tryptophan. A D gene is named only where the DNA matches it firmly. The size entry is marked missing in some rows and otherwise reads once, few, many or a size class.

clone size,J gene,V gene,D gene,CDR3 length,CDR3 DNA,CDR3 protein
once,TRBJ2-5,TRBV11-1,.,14,TGTGCCAGCAGCTTAGCTAAGGAGCGAGAGACCCAGTACTTC,CASSLAKERETQYF
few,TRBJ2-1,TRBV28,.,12,TGTGCCAGCAGCTGGCGGGGAAGAGAGCAGTTCTTC,CASSWRGREQFF
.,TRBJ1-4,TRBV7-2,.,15,TGTGCCAGCAGCCCCGGTGGGGGCATTCGGGGAAAACTGTTTTTT,CASSPGGGIRGKLFF
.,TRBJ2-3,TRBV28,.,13,TGTGCCAGCAGTCCCCTAGACGGTTATACGCAGTATTTT,CASSPLDGYTQYF
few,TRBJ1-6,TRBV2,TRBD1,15,TGTGCCAGCAGTGAGTTAGGGACAGGAGGCTCACCCCTCCACTTT,CASSELGTGGSPLHF
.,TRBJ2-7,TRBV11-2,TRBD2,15,TGTGCCAGCAGCCTCTTAGCGGGTGGGACCTACGAGCAGTACTTC,CASSLLAGGTYEQYF
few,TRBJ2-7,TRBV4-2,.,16,TGTGCCAGCAGCCAAGAAGGTAGCGGCCTTACCTACGAGCAGTACTTC,CASSQEGSGLTYEQYF
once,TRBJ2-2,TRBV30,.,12,TGTGCCTGCTACGCTCTGACCGGGGAGCTGTTTTTT,CACYALTGELFF
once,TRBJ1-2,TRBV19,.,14,TGTGCCAGTAGCTTCCCGAAACTGAGCTATGGCTACACCTTC,CASSFPKLSYGYTF
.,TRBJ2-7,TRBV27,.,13,TGTGCCAGCAGTTCACGGGGCTCCTACGAGCAGTACTTC,CASSSRGSYEQYF
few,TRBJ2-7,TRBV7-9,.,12,TGTGCCAGCACTCAGGGCTCCTACGAGCAGTACTTC,CASTQGSYEQYF
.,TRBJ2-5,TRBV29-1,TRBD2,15,TGCAGCGCCCTCCTTCTAGCGGGAGGGCAAGAGACCCAGTACTTC,CSALLLAGGQETQYF
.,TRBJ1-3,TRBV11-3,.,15,TGTGCCAGCAGCTTATCACAGAACTTCGGAAACACCATATATTTT,CASSLSQNFGNTIYF
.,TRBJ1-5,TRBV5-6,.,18,TGTGCCAGCAGCTTGAGCAGGGGTCGGATCAGAAGCAATCAGCCCCAGCATTTT,CASSLSRGRIRSNQPQHF
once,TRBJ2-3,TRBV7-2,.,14,TGTGCCAGCAGCCCCACCGGGGGTACAGATACGCAGTATTTT,CASSPTGGTDTQYF
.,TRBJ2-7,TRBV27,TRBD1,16,TGTGCCAGCAGCCTCTCTTGGGGCAGGGGGCAGTACGAGCAGTACTTC,CASSLSWGRGQYEQYF
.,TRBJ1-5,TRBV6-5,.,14,TGTGCCAGCACCACCACGAGAGGTAATCAGCCCCAGCATTTT,CASTTTRGNQPQHF
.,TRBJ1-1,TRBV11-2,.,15,TGTGCCAGCAGCGGGACTGGGGGGGTACGGACTGAAGCTTTCTTT,CASSGTGGVRTEAFF
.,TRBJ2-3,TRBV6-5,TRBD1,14,TGTGCCAGCAGTTGGGACAGAACCACAGATACGCAGTATTTT,CASSWDRTTDTQYF
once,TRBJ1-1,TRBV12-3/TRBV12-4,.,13,TGTGCCAGCATTCCACAGCTCGGACAGGAAGCTTTCTTT,CASIPQLGQEAFF
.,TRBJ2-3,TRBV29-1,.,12,TGCAGCGTTGACCGTGCGGCAGATACGCAGTATTTT,CSVDRAADTQYF
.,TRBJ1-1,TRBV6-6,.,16,TGTGCCAGCAGTTACGGAAGACAGGACCCGAACACTGAAGCTTTCTTT,CASSYGRQDPNTEAFF
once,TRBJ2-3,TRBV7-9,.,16,TGTGCCAGCAGCTTAGGATGGGCAGGGAGCACAGATACGCAGTATTTT,CASSLGWAGSTDTQYF
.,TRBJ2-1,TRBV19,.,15,TGTGCCAGTAGTCCTCTTAGAGTCCCCTTAAATGAGCAGTTCTTC,CASSPLRVPLNEQFF
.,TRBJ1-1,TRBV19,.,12,TGTGCCAGTATATCGGGGTACACTGAAGCTTTCTTT,CASISGYTEAFF
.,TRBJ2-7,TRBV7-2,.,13,TGTGCCAGCAGCTTAGAGGCGGGGAGGCAGCAGTACTTC,CASSLEAGRQQYF
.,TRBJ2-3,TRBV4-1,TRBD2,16,TGCGCCAGCAGCCAAGATAGCGGGAGGGTTACAGATACGCAGTATTTT,CASSQDSGRVTDTQYF
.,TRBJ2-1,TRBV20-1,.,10,TGCAGTGCCGACTTCAATGAGCAGTTCTTC,CSADFNEQFF
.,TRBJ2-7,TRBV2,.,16,TGTGCCAGCGAGGAAACCCAGGGAATTTTGTCCTACGAGCAGTACTTC,CASEETQGILSYEQYF
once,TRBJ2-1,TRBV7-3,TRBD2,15,TGTGCCAGCAGCACAGGGACTAGCTCCTACAATGAGCAGTTCTTC,CASSTGTSSYNEQFF
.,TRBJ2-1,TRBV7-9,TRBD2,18,TGTGCCAGCAGCTTAAGGGGGTCACTAGCGGGGTCCTACAATGAGCAGTTCTTC,CASSLRGSLAGSYNEQFF
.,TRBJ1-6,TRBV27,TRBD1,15,TGTGCCAGCAGTTGGGACAGCTCCTATAATTCACCCCTCCACTTT,CASSWDSSYNSPLHF
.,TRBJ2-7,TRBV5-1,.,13,TGCGCCAGCAGCTTGGACTACATTGGCGAGCAGTACTTC,CASSLDYIGEQYF
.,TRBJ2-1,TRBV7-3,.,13,TGTGCCAGCAGCTTGGCGGAATACAATGAGCAGTTCTTC,CASSLAEYNEQFF
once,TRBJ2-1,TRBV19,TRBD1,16,TGTGCCAGTACCCGAAGGGGGCCAAACTCCTACAATGAGCAGTTCTTC,CASTRRGPNSYNEQFF
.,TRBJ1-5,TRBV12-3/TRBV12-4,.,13,TGTGCCAGCAGATCACAGCTCAATCAGCCCCAGCATTTT,CASRSQLNQPQHF
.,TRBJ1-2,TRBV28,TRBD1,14,TGTGCCAGCAGGGACAGGGGGCCCAACTATGGCTACACCTTC,CASRDRGPNYGYTF
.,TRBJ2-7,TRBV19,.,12,TGTGCCAGTAGTTCAATCGGCTACGAGCAGTACTTC,CASSSIGYEQYF
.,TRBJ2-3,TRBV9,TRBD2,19,TGTGCCAGCAGCGTAGATTTCGAGCGGGAGGGCCCCTGGGCAGATACGCAGTATTTT,CASSVDFEREGPWADTQYF
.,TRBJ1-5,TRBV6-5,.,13,TGTGCCAGCAGCCTCTCACGGGATCAGCCCCAGCATTTT,CASSLSRDQPQHF
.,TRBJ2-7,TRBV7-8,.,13,TGTGCCAGCAGCTTAGGGACAGTGGCCGAGCAGTACTTC,CASSLGTVAEQYF
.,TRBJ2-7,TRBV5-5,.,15,TGTGCCAGCAGCCTAGAGGGGACACCTGGATCAAAGCAGTACTTC,CASSLEGTPGSKQYF
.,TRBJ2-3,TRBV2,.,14,TGTGCCAGCAGTGAATGGACAGGCACAGATACGCAGTATTTT,CASSEWTGTDTQYF